These 8 T cell receptor beta chains share one sample of origin, sequenced in a study of blood T cell repertoires in COVID-19. Assay used: immunoSEQ multiplex PCR; TCRdb lists only in-frame clones, some missing. The sample has around 430,000 clones, approximately 88% seen once; the top ten hold 10% to 15%. Sequencing input: peripheral blood. Every receptor here comes from a woman in her forties or fifties with COVID-19, enrolled during active disease.

This chain uses TRBV5-6 with TRBJ2-7, with 7 positions matching TRBD2. This CDR3 comprises 17 residues. Germline V CDR1 and CDR2: SGHDT, YYEEEE. J gave up 2 bases and V 0 bases, and 11 bases lay outside the gene matches. The CDR3 DNA reads as TGTGCCAGCAGCTTGGGGGGCTGGGGAGGGCGTACCTACGAGCAGTACTTC. Its protein product is CASSLGGWGGRTYEQYF.

This clone was observed once. The chain combines TRBV5-1 with TRBJ2-2; D is possibly TRBD2 (6 bases). Trimming cost V 0 bases and J 4 bases, with 13 bases left between them. The CDR3 length is 16 residues. CDR1 and CDR2 from the germline V gene are SGHRS and YFSETQ. As DNA, the CDR3 is TGCGCCAGCAGCTTGGATTTTGTCGGGGGCACCGGGGAGCTGTTTTTT. This gives the protein CASSLDFVGGTGELFF.

CDR3 protein: CASSIRQGIGQPQHF. The DNA of the CDR3 is TGTGCCAGCAGCATCCGGCAGGGGATAGGCCAGCCCCAGCATTTT. The chain couples TRBV2 to TRBJ1-5, with D perhaps matching TRBD1 (6 bases). Looked up from germline, CDR1 is SNHLY and CDR2 is FYNNEI. V lost 6 bases and J lost 7, with 19 bases in between. There are 15 residues in the CDR3. Looking up the rest from reference TRBV2 and TRBJ1-5 gives the full variable domain: EPEVTQTPSHQVTQMGQEVILRCVPISNHLYFYWYRQILGQKVEFLVSFYNNEISEKSEIFDDQFSVERPDGSNFTLKIRSTKLEDSAMYFCASSIRQGIGQPQHFGDGTRLSIL.

The chain couples TRBV7-2 to TRBJ1-1; D ambiguous. Germline V lookup: CDR1 SGHTA, CDR2 FQGNSA. The CDR3 runs 13 residues. V gave up 6 bases and J gave up 3 bases, with 11 bases separating them. CDR3 sequence reads: CASSIRRDTEAFF. The CDR3 DNA follows: TGTGCCAGCAGTATCCGCCGGGACACTGAAGCTTTCTTT.

The chain combines TRBV12-3 or TRBV12-4 with TRBJ1-1; TRBD1 is a possible D gene (5 bases). Trimming stripped 2 bases from V and 7 bases from J, with 11 bases between. CDR3 length: 13 residues. CDR3 sequence (DNA): TGTGCCAGCAGTTTATTGGCAGGGCTTGAAGCTTTCTTT. This sequence encodes CASSLLAGLEAFF.

The V gene is TRBV15, the J gene TRBJ1-5, with D uncertain. Trimming took 0 bases from V and 2 from J, leaving 8 bases between them. Germline CDR1 and CDR2: LNHNV and YYDKDF (reference sequence). The CDR3 length is 15 residues. The CDR3 protein is CATSRDRRRNQPQHF. CDR3 in DNA: TGTGCCACCAGCAGAGATAGGAGGCGCAATCAGCCCCAGCATTTT.

The chain links TRBV5-4 to TRBJ2-5; a possible D gene is TRBD1 (6 bases). CDR1 is SGHNT, CDR2 YYREEE, per germline (reference sequence). The V end was cut by 4 bases, the J end by 7 bases, with 17 bases between. The CDR3 runs 14 residues. DNA for the CDR3: TGTGCCAGCAGCGGGGGACAAAGTGGGATGACCCAGTACTTC. It is translated as CASSGGQSGMTQYF.

This clone was seen only a few times. This chain connects TRBV28 to TRBJ1-5, with D tentatively TRBD1 (5 bases). This CDR3 region has 16 residues. V shed 7 bases and J shed 0 bases, with 16 bases lying between them. CDR1 and CDR2 from the germline V gene are MDHEN and SYDVKM. The CDR3 loop reads CASTKRGDYSNQPQHF. Here the CDR3 DNA reads TGTGCCAGCACTAAACGGGGGGACTATAGCAATCAGCCCCAGCATTTT.